The 9 T cell receptor delta chains below were found in one sample sequenced in a study of gamma-delta chains in newborns, infants, children. TCRdb re-called the reads using CATT. The table lists around 1,300 delta-chain clones, under 2.5% of them singletons, with around a third in the top ten. The specimen was blood. These receptors all stem from a child in good health.

A few counts support this clone. TCRdb shows a much larger clone's protein in place of this DNA's translation, and the two differ at residue 17, likely through a read error; the protein shown is translated from the DNA. This chain connects TRDV2 to TRDJ1; TRDD3 matches 11 bases. Germline CDR1 reads GEAIGNYY; CDR2 reads EKD. The CDR3 loop spans 19 amino acids. CDR3 coding DNA: TGTGCCTGTGACCCCGCCTTACTGGGGGATATGAATTACACCGATAAACCCATCTTT. Its protein product is CACDPALLGDMNYTDKPIF.

As to this clone: Since a far larger clone is one base different, this is likely a read error. V usage is TRDV2 and J usage is TRDJ1, with a possible D match to TRDD3 (5 bases). Germline CDR1 reads GEAIGNYY; CDR2 reads EKD. CDR3 length equals 15 residues. CDR3 protein: CACGTVYWCGAKLIF. The CDR3 DNA reads TGTGCCTGTGGCACCGTCTACTGGTGTGGGGCAAAACTCATCTTT.

This clone was seen more than once but under ten times. A far larger clone is a single base away, which makes a read error likely. Other nucleotide sequences in the sample specify the same CDR3. The gene calls are TRDV2 and TRDJ1, with D maybe TRDD3 (6 bases). The V end was cut by 2 bases, the J end by 0 bases, with 21 bases between. The CDR3 has 18 amino acids. Germline CDR1 and CDR2: GEAIGNYY and EKD. The CDR3 spells CACDIVPGDIEYTDKLIF. DNA of the CDR3: TGTGCCTGTGACATCGTACCGGGGGACATCGAGTACACCGATAAACTCATCTTT.

This clone came up a few times. A far larger clone is off by one base, so a read error is likely. The gene calls are TRDV2 and TRDJ1; 7 nucleotides match TRDD3. In germline, CDR1 is GEAIGNYY, CDR2 EKD. There are 18 residues in the CDR3. CDR3 DNA: TGTGCCCGTGACACCGCGGTACTGGGGACCGTGTACACCGATAAACTCATCTTT. This gives the protein CARDTAVLGTVYTDKLIF.

There are a few counts of this clone. A far larger clone differs by one base, so this is likely a read error. Other DNA sequences in the sample encode the same CDR3. The J gene is TRDJ1, the V gene TRDV2; TRDD3 matches 13 bases. V was pared by 6 bases and J by 0 bases, with 15 bases of the junction left unmatched. The CDR3 length is 19 residues. In germline, CDR1 is GEAIGNYY, CDR2 EKD. CDR3 sequence: CACSFLRLTGGYDTDKLIF. CDR3 bases: TGTGCCTGTTCCTTCCTGCGCCTTACTGGGGGATACGACACCGATAAACTCATCTTT.

This clone occurred a few times. The likely explanation is a read error, given a far larger clone one base away. The rearrangement uses TRDV2 and TRDJ1; tentative D call: TRDD2 (5 bases). V lost 0 bases and J 3 bases, leaving 28 bases between the germline ends. This CDR3 comprises 20 residues. Germline CDR1 and CDR2: GEAIGNYY and EKD. The CDR3 region is CACDTSTFNPSGKYADKLIF. CDR3 coding DNA: TGTGCCTGTGACACCTCTACCTTCAACCCTTCAGGGAAGTACGCCGATAAACTCATCTTT.

This clone was counted between two and nine times. This likely traces to a read error, being one base from a far larger clone. Other DNA sequences in this sample translate to the same CDR3. This chain uses TRDV2 with TRDJ1; TRDD3 agrees at 13 bases. J was trimmed by 1 base and V by 0 bases; bases with no gene match: 13. This CDR3 is 20 amino acids long. CDR1 and CDR2 (germline): GEAIGNYY, EKD. This CDR3 reads CACDTLLGDTHSSPTDKLIF. In nucleotides, the CDR3 is TGTGCCTGTGACACCTTACTGGGGGATACGCATAGCTCCCCCACCGATAAACTCATCTTT.

A word on this clone: Since a much larger clone is just one base distant, this may be a read error. The same CDR3 also results from other DNA sequences found in this sample. The chain recombines TRDV1 with TRDJ1; 8 nucleotides match TRDD3. CDR3 length: 20 residues. The junction had 17 bases not matched to a gene; V was cut back by 2 bases and J by 0 bases. The germline gives CDR1 TSWWSYY, CDR2 QGS. The CDR3 DNA follows: TGTGCTCTTGGGGAATCGATCCTCCCTACCTGGGGGAAGTACACCGATAAACTCATCTTT. Encoded protein: CALGESILPTWGKYTDKLIF.

By share, this clone counts as large. Distinct nucleotide sequences in the sample also encode this CDR3. The gene calls are TRDV1 and TRDJ1, with 10 bases identical to TRDD3. Germline assignment: CDR1 TSWWSYY and CDR2 QGS. The CDR3 spans 24 residues. The ends lost 0 bases at V and 3 bases at J; junction bases unmatched: 28. CDR3 sequence reads: CALGELRPSTFTGGSIRWADKLIF. CDR3 coding DNA: TGTGCTCTTGGGGAACTACGGCCTTCTACTTTTACTGGGGGATCAATCCGGTGGGCCGATAAACTCATCTTT.